A single sample gave rise to the 13 T cell receptor beta chains below, sequenced in a study of human T cells and chemical hapten exposure. The time point denotes: pre-sensitization, week 0. Sample treatment: therapeutic diphenylcyclopropenone sensitization with weekly scalp DPC. TCRdb processed the RACE reads anew with MiXCR; each CDR3 protein has one entry. The repertoire includes around 42,000 distinct CDR3 sequences, around 12% of them detected once, and about 5.7% sits in the top ten. Specimen: whole blood, collected in connection with sensitization to the hapten diphenylcyclopropenone (DPC). The receptor source for this set is a woman in her twenties or thirties with alopecia areata. Some clones in this sample may be carry-over from other donors' samples.

This clonotype was found many times. The chain carries TRBV28 and TRBJ2-3, with D perhaps matching TRBD1 or TRBD2 (5 bases each). V shed 5 bases and J shed 3 bases, with 12 bases lying between them. This CDR3 is 14 amino acids long. In germline, CDR1 is MDHEN, CDR2 SYDVKM. The CDR3 sequence is CASSGPRETDTQYF. In DNA, the CDR3 is TGTGCCAGCAGTGGGCCCAGGGAGACAGATACGCAGTATTTT.

This clonotype has at least ten counts. This chain links TRBV11-1 with TRBJ2-3; 9 bases are a match to TRBD1. J lost 5 bases, V lost 5 bases, and 5 bases had no gene match. Germline CDR1 and CDR2: SGHAT and FQDESV (reference sequence). This CDR3 region has 14 residues. Written as DNA, the CDR3 is TGTGCCAGCAGCAAGGACAGGGGTGGAGATACGCAGTATTTT. This translates into CASSKDRGGDTQYF.

This clonotype was counted between two and nine times. CDR3 DNA sequence: TGTGCCAGCAGCTTAGCCTTACCACACGGGGAGCTGTTTTTT. It yields the protein CASSLALPHGELFF. The rearrangement joins TRBV7-9 to TRBJ2-2; no clear D gene. This CDR3 has 14 residues. Germline CDR1 SEHNR, CDR2 FQNEAQ (reference sequence). Trimming removed 0 bases at V and 7 bases at J, with 9 bases between. Variable domain in full (rest from reference TRBV7-9 and TRBJ2-2): DTGVSQNPRHKITKRGQNVTFRCDPISEHNRLYWYRQTLGQGPEFLTYFQNEAQLEKSRLLSDRFSAERPKGSFSTLEIQRTEQGDSAMYLCASSLALPHGELFFGEGSRLTVL.

This clonotype was counted at least ten times. The chain recombines TRBV27 with TRBJ2-4, with 8 bases matching TRBD1. V trimming: 7 bases; J trimming: 9 bases; junction bases outside the gene matches: 5. Per germline, CDR1 MNHEY and CDR2 SMNVEV (reference sequence). This CDR3 contains 12 residues. The CDR3: CASKTGGSIQYF. The CDR3 DNA is TGTGCCAGCAAAACAGGGGGAAGCATTCAGTACTTC.

In its sample, this clonotype was seen many times. The chain combines TRBV28 with TRBJ2-3; 9 nucleotides align to TRBD2. V shed 4 bases, J shed 6 bases, and the junction held 26 bases outside the gene matches. The CDR3 totals 21 residues. CDR1 MDHEN and CDR2 SYDVKM come from the germline V gene. The CDR3 DNA sequence: TGTGCCAGCAGTTCGGGGGCAAAGACTAGCGGAACAATCTCCAGGTGGGATACGCAGTATTTT. Encoded protein: CASSSGAKTSGTISRWDTQYF.

This clonotype was seen once. The chain joins TRBV6-2 or TRBV6-3 to TRBJ2-7, with D maybe TRBD1 (5 bases). Germline V gene lookup returns CDR1 MNHEY and CDR2 SVGEGT. Trimming removed 8 bases from V and 6 bases from J, with 20 bases in between. CDR3 length: 14 amino acids. The CDR3: CASFGDRSPREQYF. CDR3 DNA sequence: TGTGCCAGCTTCGGCGACAGATCCCCACGCGAGCAGTACTTC.

The chain links TRBV7-9 to TRBJ2-5, with a weak D call TRBD2 (6 bases). Germline CDR1 reads SEHNR; CDR2 reads FQNEAQ (reference sequence). The CDR3 loop spans 14 amino acids. Trimming removed 2 bases from V and 5 bases from J, with 12 bases in between. CDR3 loop: CASSLSGVRETQYF. The CDR3, as DNA: TGTGCCAGCAGCTTATCGGGGGTTCGGGAGACCCAGTACTTC.

The sample holds a few counts of this clonotype. V usage is TRBV7-2 and J usage is TRBJ2-1; 8 positions agree with TRBD2. Unmatched junction bases numbered 7, after V lost 5 bases and J lost 1 base. There are 16 residues in the CDR3. Germline CDR1 SGHTA, CDR2 FQGNSA. This CDR3 reads CASSPPGLESYNEQFF. CDR3 DNA: TGTGCCAGCAGCCCACCGGGACTAGAATCCTACAATGAGCAGTTCTTC.

The CDR3 nucleotides are TGCAGTGCCCTGGGGACAGGGAAATCCTACGAGCAGTACTTC. It is translated as CSALGTGKSYEQYF. The rearrangement joins TRBV20-1 to TRBJ2-7, with 9 bases matching TRBD1. The junction had 7 bases not matched to a gene; V was cut back by 6 bases and J by 1 base. There are 14 residues in the CDR3. The germline V gene encodes CDR1 DFQATT and CDR2 SNEGSKA (reference sequence).

In its sample, this clonotype was seen once. The chain combines TRBV29-1 with TRBJ2-3; 11 nucleotides line up with TRBD1. V was clipped by 3 bases and J by 4 bases; unmatched bases: 3. Per germline, CDR1 SQVTM and CDR2 ANQGSEA. This CDR3 region has 14 residues. CDR3 sequence: CSVDRDRGSDTQYF. CDR3 nucleotides: TGCAGCGTTGACCGGGACAGGGGGTCAGATACGCAGTATTTT.

Ten or more counts support this clonotype. V gene TRBV6-5 combines with J gene TRBJ1-2; the D gene is possibly TRBD1 (5 bases). The germline gives CDR1 MNHEY, CDR2 SVGAGI. V lost 2 bases to trimming and J lost 4 bases, with 14 bases between them. The CDR3 spans 15 residues. CDR3 sequence (DNA): TGTGCCAGCAGTTACGATATTGAGGGGATCTATGGCTACACCTTC. This encodes CASSYDIEGIYGYTF.

This clonotype was counted only a few times. The gene calls are TRBV2 and TRBJ2-3; TRBD1 might be the D (6 bases). Trimming removed 1 base at V and 1 base at J, with 9 bases between. This CDR3 is 15 amino acids long. Germline lookup yields CDR1 SNHLY and CDR2 FYNNEI. The chain's CDR3 is CASSEGGHRTDTQYF. In DNA, the CDR3 is TGTGCCAGCAGTGAAGGGGGGCACCGCACAGATACGCAGTATTTT.

V is TRBV29-1 and J is TRBJ1-2; 8 nucleotides line up with TRBD1. This CDR3 region has 14 residues. Germline CDR1 SQVTM, CDR2 ANQGSEA. After removal of 3 bases from V and 4 bases from J, the junction contained 7 bases not matched to a gene. The CDR3 DNA reads as TGCAGCGTTGAGTTAACAGGGGGTGTCTATGGCTACACCTTC. Translated: CSVELTGGVYGYTF.